The clone carrying this T cell receptor (beta chain) turned up a few times. The antigen remains undetermined. Universal primer sites and UMIs were introduced during 5'RACE template-switching synthesis of TCR cDNA. TCRdb fed the 5' RACE reads into MiXCR, producing one record per CDR3 protein. The table shows around 340,000 distinct CDR3 sequences, with 7.5% to 9% occurring only once. The data were obtained in a study of T cells after yellow fever vaccination. Study overall: SMART-Seq v4 Ultra Low Input prepared the low-cell-number fractions.

The germline CDR1 and CDR2 sequences are SGHKS and YYEKEE (reference sequence). V lost 1 base and J lost 3, with 7 bases in between. This CDR3 has 14 residues. Whole-study results and caveats: Repertoires sorted by FACS could include abundant clonotypes that are contaminants from the bulk population. Most primary-vaccination clones reappeared after the booster (about 96% CD4, roughly 88% CD8).

The source is a man between 18 and 29 years old who received the YFV17D yellow fever vaccine. This chain connects TRBV5-5 to TRBJ2-2, with unresolved D. Material: PBMCs, obtained on the day of the first yellow fever vaccination. The CDR3 DNA is TGTGCCAGCAGCTTGCGTCGGGACACCGGGGAGCTGTTTTTT. It translates to CASSLRRDTGELFF.